Following are 21 T cell receptor beta chains from one sample sequenced in a study of blood T cell repertoires in COVID-19. Some clones are missing from TCRdb's copy, which holds only in-frame ones; the method was immunoSEQ multiplex PCR. The table lists hundreds of thousands of clones, more than 70% of them singletons. The sample was peripheral blood. Every receptor here comes from a woman aged 45-65 years who had recovered from COVID-19.

This sequence joins TRBV29-1 and TRBJ2-7; D unresolved. The CDR3 contains 11 residues. Trimming removed 6 bases at V and 2 bases at J, with 8 bases between. Germline loops: CDR1 SQVTM, CDR2 ANQGSEA. Written as DNA, the CDR3 is TGCAGCGTCCCAGGCGCCTACGAGCAGTACTTC. Its translation is CSVPGAYEQYF.

The V gene is TRBV5-1, the J gene TRBJ1-1; TRBD1 is a possible D gene (5 bases). Trimming took 2 bases from V and 2 from J, leaving 19 bases between them. Germline V gene lookup returns CDR1 SGHRS and CDR2 YFSETQ. This CDR3 is built from 17 residues. The CDR3 coding sequence is TGCGCCAGCAGCTTAAGCAGTCTAGGAGGGGTTAACACTGAAGCTTTCTTT. Protein: CASSLSSLGGVNTEAFF.

The chain joins TRBV5-4 to TRBJ1-1; D is unclear. Trimming cost V 4 bases and J 4 bases, with 17 bases left between them. The CDR3 spans 15 residues. From germline, CDR1 is SGHNT and CDR2 YYREEE (reference sequence). The CDR3 nucleotides read TGTGCCAGCAGCCTAATAGAGCGTCTGGGCACTGAAGCTTTCTTT. This codes for CASSLIERLGTEAFF.

Concerning this clone itself: The identical CDR3 is also encoded by other nucleotide sequences in the sample. This chain links TRBV14 with TRBJ1-1; D ambiguous. Between the trimmed V and J ends, which lost 5 bases and 0 bases, there was a span of 7 bases. Germline V CDR1 and CDR2: SGHDN, FVKESK. The CDR3 spans 13 residues. The CDR3 region is CASSWGVNTEAFF. CDR3 sequence (DNA): TGTGCCAGCAGCTGGGGAGTGAACACTGAAGCTTTCTTT.

The chain carries TRBV6-2 or TRBV6-3 and TRBJ2-1; TRBD2 agrees at 8 bases. CDR3 length: 17 residues. V was pared by 0 bases and J by 7 bases, with 11 bases of the junction left unmatched. Looked up from germline, CDR1 is MNHEY and CDR2 is SVGEGT. This chain's CDR3 is CASSYSFQAGVSNEQFF. In DNA, the CDR3 is TGTGCCAGCAGTTACTCGTTTCAAGCGGGAGTTTCGAATGAGCAGTTCTTC.

This clone was recorded a few times. The J gene is TRBJ2-1, the V gene TRBV6-5, with 9 bases identical to TRBD1. The CDR3 covers 13 residues. The germline V gene encodes CDR1 MNHEY and CDR2 SVGAGI. The CDR3 DNA sequence: TGTGTTCTCCGGGACAGGGCTTTCAATGAGCAGTTCTTC. Translating it yields CVLRDRAFNEQFF.

This clone appeared a single time. The genes are TRBV7-2 and TRBJ1-2; perhaps TRBD1 as D (5 bases). V was pared by 4 bases and J by 8 bases, with 14 bases between. Germline CDR1 reads SGHTA; CDR2 reads FQGNSA. The CDR3 has 13 residues. CDR3 nucleotide sequence: TGTGCCAGCAGCTGGGAGGGGATGGGCGGCTACACCTTC. Translating it yields CASSWEGMGGYTF.

The J gene is TRBJ2-7, the V gene TRBV6-5; no definite D call. The ends were cut back, 4 bases at V and 2 bases at J, with 6 bases in the middle. CDR1 is MNHEY, CDR2 SVGAGI, per germline. The CDR3 runs 12 residues. This CDR3 reads CASSSPAYEQYF. The CDR3 nucleotides read TGTGCCAGCAGTTCCCCGGCCTACGAGCAGTACTTC.

CDR3 region: CSVFPSTGVGGEAFF. CDR3 DNA: TGCAGCGTCTTCCCGTCAACAGGGGTCGGGGGTGAAGCTTTCTTT. The V gene is TRBV29-1, the J gene TRBJ1-1; 7 bases line up with TRBD1. V lost 6 bases, J lost 7 bases, and 17 bases stayed unmatched. Germline-derived CDR1 and CDR2 are SQVTM and ANQGSEA. The CDR3 has 15 residues.

The CDR3 DNA is TGCGCCAGCAGCTTGGTTGGCGGGAGGGGTGCTGAGCAGTTCTTC. Its protein is CASSLVGGRGAEQFF. V is TRBV5-1 and J is TRBJ2-1, with 9 bases identical to TRBD2. The V and J ends lost 0 bases and 9 bases, in that order; junction bases with no gene match: 7. The CDR3 spans 15 residues. Germline V CDR1 and CDR2: SGHRS, YFSETQ. Drawing the rest from reference TRBV5-1 and TRBJ2-1, the complete variable domain is KAGVTQTPRYLIKTRGQQVTLSCSPISGHRSVSWYQQTPGQGLQFLFEYFSETQRNKGNFPGRFSGRQFSNSRSEMNVSTLELGDSALYLCASSLVGGRGAEQFFGPGTRLTVL.

DNA of the CDR3: TGTGCCAGCAGCTTAGTAAGTTCAGGCTTGGATCATCAGCCCCAGCATTTT. The encoded protein is CASSLVSSGLDHQPQHF. The chain recombines TRBV7-9 with TRBJ1-5; D gene ambiguous. V dropped 1 base and J dropped 5 bases, with 18 bases sitting between them. Germline CDR1 and CDR2: SEHNR and FQNEAQ (reference sequence). This CDR3 is built from 17 residues.

The chain joins TRBV6-2 or TRBV6-3 to TRBJ2-2, with a possible D match to TRBD2 (6 bases). This CDR3 spans 14 amino acids. CDR1 and CDR2 (germline): MNHEY, SVGEGT. Deletions cut 2 bases from V and 8 bases from J, with 12 bases between. CDR3 sequence reads: CASSYLAGRGELFF. In DNA form, the CDR3 reads TGTGCCAGCAGTTACCTCGCGGGGAGGGGGGAGCTGTTTTTT.

The CDR3 DNA reads as TGCAGCGTTGCACAGATTAATGAAAAACTGTTTTTT. Translating it yields CSVAQINEKLFF. This sequence joins TRBV29-1 and TRBJ1-4; no reliable D call. The ends were cut back, 4 bases at V and 4 bases at J, with 7 bases in the middle. Looked up from germline, CDR1 is SQVTM and CDR2 is ANQGSEA. The CDR3 is 12 residues long.

V is TRBV9 and J is TRBJ2-3, with D perhaps matching TRBD2 (7 bases). CDR3 length: 16 amino acids. Trimming cost V 4 bases and J 0 bases, with 15 bases left between them. In germline, CDR1 is SGDLS, CDR2 YYNGEE. CDR3 coding DNA: TGTGCCAGCAGCTCAAGGGGGGGTGCTAGCACAGATACGCAGTATTTT. As protein: CASSSRGGASTDTQYF.

The rearrangement joins TRBV4-2 to TRBJ2-1, with 12 bases fitting TRBD2. V lost 3 bases and J lost 6; bases outside the gene matches: 6. Looked up from germline, CDR1 is LGHNA and CDR2 is YNFKEQ. The CDR3 contains 16 residues. CDR3 in DNA: TGTGCCAGCAGCCAGCAGACTAGCGGGAGCGTCAATGAGCAGTTCTTC. Translation gives CASSQQTSGSVNEQFF.

This clone was found a few times. The genes are TRBV4-1 and TRBJ2-1, with 12 bases fitting TRBD2. In germline, CDR1 is MGHRA, CDR2 YSYEKL. The junction had 26 bases not matched to a gene; V was cut back by 8 bases and J by 3 bases. The length of the CDR3 is 22 residues. The chain's CDR3 is CASGPVRDAWKTSGRLYNEQFF. The DNA for the CDR3 is TGCGCCAGCGGTCCGGTGAGGGACGCATGGAAGACTAGCGGGAGACTCTACAATGAGCAGTTCTTC.

For the CDR3, the DNA is TGTGCCAGCAGCGCCGGACTAGCGGCCGCATACGAGCAGTACTTC. It translates to CASSAGLAAAYEQYF. This rearrangement joins TRBV7-2 to TRBJ2-7; 10 nucleotides agree with TRBD2. The junction had 8 bases not matched to a gene; V was cut back by 5 bases and J by 4 bases. CDR1 SGHTA and CDR2 FQGNSA come from the germline V gene. The CDR3 is 15 amino acids.

The chain employs TRBV6-6 and TRBJ2-3; 10 nucleotides align to TRBD1. After removal of 6 bases from V and 13 bases from J, the junction contained 7 bases not matched to a gene. This CDR3 is 12 amino acids long. Looked up from germline, CDR1 is MNHNY and CDR2 is SVGAGI (reference sequence). In DNA, the CDR3 is TGTGCCAGCAGCCACCCAGGACAGGGGGAGTATTTT. The encoded protein is CASSHPGQGEYF.

The chain links TRBV13 to TRBJ1-1, with D uncertain. Germline V CDR1 and CDR2: PRHDT, FYEKMQ (reference sequence). This CDR3 region has 14 residues. V lost 4 bases to trimming and J lost 4 bases, with 13 bases between them. CDR3 coding DNA: TGTGCCAGCAGCTCCCGCACTCGGGGCACTGAAGCTTTCTTT. Its translation: CASSSRTRGTEAFF. The variable domain in full, completed from reference TRBV13 and TRBJ1-1, reads AAGVIQSPRHLIKEKRETATLKCYPIPRHDTVYWYQQGPGQDPQFLISFYEKMQSDKGSIPDRFSAQQFSDYHSELNMSSLELGDSALYFCASSSRTRGTEAFFGQGTRLTVV.

The chain carries TRBV6-5 and TRBJ1-2; D is ambiguous. Germline-derived CDR1 and CDR2 are MNHEY and SVGAGI. V was trimmed by 0 bases and J by 5 bases, leaving 10 bases between them. The CDR3 loop spans 14 amino acids. The DNA of the CDR3 is TGTGCCAGCAGTTACTCGTATGAGGGATATGGCTACACCTTC. It is translated as CASSYSYEGYGYTF.

The chain employs TRBV5-5 and TRBJ1-5; the match to TRBD1 covers 8 bases. The trim removed 8 bases at V and 5 bases at J, leaving 6 bases unmatched. Germline CDR1 SGHKS, CDR2 YYEKEE (reference sequence). There are 13 residues in the CDR3. The CDR3 DNA follows: TGTGCCAGGGGGACAGGAGACGATCAGCCCCAGCATTTT. As protein: CARGTGDDQPQHF.